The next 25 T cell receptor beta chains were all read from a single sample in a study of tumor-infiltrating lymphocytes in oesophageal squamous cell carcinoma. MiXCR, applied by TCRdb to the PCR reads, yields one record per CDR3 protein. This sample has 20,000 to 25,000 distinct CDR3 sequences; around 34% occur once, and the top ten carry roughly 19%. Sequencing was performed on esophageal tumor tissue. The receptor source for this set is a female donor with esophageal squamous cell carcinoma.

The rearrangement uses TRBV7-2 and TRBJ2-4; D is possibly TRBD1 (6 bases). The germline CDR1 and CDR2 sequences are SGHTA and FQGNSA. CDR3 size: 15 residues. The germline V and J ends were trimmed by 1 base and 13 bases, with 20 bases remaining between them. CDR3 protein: CASSLVGAGVNEQYF. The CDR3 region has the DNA TGTGCCAGCAGCTTAGTGGGGGCCGGGGTCAATGAGCAGTACTTC.

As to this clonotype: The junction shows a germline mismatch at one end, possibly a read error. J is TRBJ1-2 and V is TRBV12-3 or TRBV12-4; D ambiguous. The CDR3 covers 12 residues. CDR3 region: CASILGSYGYTF. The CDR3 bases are TGTGCCAGCATTTTAGGGAGCTATGGCTACACCTTC.

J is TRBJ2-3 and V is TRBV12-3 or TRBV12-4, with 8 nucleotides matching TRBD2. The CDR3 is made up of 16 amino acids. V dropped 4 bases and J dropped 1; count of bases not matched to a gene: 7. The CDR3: CASSYGQRERTDTQYF. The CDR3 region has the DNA TGTGCCAGCAGTTATGGTCAGCGGGAGCGCACAGATACGCAGTATTTT.

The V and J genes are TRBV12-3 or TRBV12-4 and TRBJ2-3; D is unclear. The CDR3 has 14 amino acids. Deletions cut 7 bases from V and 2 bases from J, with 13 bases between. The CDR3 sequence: CASIPPGSTDTQYF. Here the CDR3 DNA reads TGTGCCAGCATCCCTCCCGGATCCACAGATACGCAGTATTTT.

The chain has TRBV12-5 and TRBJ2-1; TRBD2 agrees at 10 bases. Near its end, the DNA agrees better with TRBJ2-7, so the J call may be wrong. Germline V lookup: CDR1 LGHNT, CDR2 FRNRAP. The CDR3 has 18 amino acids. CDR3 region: CASGLVSILAGFHNEQYF. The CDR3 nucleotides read TGTGCTAGTGGTTTGGTGTCCATACTAGCGGGATTCCACAATGAGCAGTACTTC.

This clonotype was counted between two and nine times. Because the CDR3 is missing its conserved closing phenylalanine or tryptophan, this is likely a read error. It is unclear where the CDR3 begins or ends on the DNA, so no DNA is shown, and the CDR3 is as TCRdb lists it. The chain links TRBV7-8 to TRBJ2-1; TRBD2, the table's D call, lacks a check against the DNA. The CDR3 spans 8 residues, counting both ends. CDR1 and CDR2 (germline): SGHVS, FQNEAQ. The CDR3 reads CASSLTAG.

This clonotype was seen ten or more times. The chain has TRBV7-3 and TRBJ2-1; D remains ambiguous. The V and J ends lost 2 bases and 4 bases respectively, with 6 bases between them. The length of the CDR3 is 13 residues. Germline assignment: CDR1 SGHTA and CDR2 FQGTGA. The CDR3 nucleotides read TGTGCCAGCAGCTTAGGGCTATACAATGAGCAGTTCTTC. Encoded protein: CASSLGLYNEQFF.

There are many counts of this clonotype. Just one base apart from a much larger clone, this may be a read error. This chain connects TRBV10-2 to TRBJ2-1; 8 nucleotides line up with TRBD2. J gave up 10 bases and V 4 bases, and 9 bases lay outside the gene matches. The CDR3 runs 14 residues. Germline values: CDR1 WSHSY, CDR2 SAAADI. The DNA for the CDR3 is TGCGCCAGCAGTGCGGGAGGGCCCTCCTACGAGCAGTTCTTC. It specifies CASSAGGPSYEQFF.

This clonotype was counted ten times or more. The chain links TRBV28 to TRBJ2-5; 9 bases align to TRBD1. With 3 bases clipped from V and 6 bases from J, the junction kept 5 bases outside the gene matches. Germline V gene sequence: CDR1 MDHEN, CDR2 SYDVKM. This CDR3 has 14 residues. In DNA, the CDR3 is TGTGCCAGCAGTTTGTTTGGGACAGGGAAGACCCAGTACTTC. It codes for CASSLFGTGKTQYF.

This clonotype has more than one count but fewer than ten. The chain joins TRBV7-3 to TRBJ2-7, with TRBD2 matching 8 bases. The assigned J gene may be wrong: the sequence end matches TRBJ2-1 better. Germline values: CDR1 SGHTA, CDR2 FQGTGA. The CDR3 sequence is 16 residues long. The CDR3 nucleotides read TGTGCCAGCAGCCGACGGGGGGGGGGTTCTCGCAATGAGCAGTTCTTC. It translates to CASSRRGGGSRNEQFF.

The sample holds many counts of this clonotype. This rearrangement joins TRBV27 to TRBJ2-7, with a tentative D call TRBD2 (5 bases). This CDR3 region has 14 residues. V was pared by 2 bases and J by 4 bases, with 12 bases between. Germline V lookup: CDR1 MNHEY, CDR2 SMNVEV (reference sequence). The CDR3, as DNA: TGTGCCAGCAGTTTAGACCGGGGTCCGTACGAGCAGTACTTC. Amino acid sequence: CASSLDRGPYEQYF.

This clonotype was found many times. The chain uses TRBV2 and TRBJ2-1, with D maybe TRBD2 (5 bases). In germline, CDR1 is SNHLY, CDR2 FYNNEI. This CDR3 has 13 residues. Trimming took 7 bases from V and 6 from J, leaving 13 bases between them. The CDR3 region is CASNPGFPNEQFF. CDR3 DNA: TGTGCCAGCAATCCGGGATTCCCCAATGAGCAGTTCTTC.

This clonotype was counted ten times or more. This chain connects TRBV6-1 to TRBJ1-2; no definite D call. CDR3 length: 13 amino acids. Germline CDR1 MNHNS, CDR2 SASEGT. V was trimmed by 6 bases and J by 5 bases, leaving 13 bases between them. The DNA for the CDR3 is TGTGCCAGCAGCCCCGACATGATGTATGGCTACACCTTC. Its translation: CASSPDMMYGYTF.

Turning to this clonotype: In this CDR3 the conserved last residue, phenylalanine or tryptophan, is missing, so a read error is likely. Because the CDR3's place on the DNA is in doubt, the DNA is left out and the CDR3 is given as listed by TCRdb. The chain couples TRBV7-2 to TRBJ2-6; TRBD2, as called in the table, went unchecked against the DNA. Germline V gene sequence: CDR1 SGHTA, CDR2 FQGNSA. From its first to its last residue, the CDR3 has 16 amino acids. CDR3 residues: CASSYRTNTDTQYFGA.

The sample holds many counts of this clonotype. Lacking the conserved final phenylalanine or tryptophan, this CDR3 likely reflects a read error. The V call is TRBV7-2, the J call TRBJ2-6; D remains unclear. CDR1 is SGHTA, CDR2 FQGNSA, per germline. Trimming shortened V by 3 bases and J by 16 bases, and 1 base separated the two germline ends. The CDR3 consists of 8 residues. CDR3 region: CASSFLTS. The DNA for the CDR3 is TGTGCCAGCAGCTTTCTGACTAGC.

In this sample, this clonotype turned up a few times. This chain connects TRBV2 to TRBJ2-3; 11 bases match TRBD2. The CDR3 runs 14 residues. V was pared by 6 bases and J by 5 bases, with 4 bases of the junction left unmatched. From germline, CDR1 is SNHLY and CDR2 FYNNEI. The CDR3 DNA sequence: TGTGCCAGCAGATTAGGACTAGCGGGAGATACGCAGTATTTT. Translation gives CASRLGLAGDTQYF.

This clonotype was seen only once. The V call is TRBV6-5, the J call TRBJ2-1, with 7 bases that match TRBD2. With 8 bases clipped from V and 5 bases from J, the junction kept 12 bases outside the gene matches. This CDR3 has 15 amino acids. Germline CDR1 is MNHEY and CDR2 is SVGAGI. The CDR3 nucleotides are TGTGCCAGCCTGTTTGCGGCTAGCGGAAACAATGAGCAGTTCTTC. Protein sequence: CASLFAASGNNEQFF.

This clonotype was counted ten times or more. The CDR3 region is CASSLARTGGYNEQFF. The CDR3 nucleotides read TGCGCCAGCAGCTTGGCCCGGACAGGGGGCTACAATGAGCAGTTCTTC. The J gene is TRBJ2-1, the V gene TRBV5-1; 10 nucleotides match TRBD1. CDR3 length equals 16 residues. The germline V gene encodes CDR1 SGHRS and CDR2 YFSETQ. Trimming cost V 0 bases and J 3 bases; bases outside gene matches: 3.

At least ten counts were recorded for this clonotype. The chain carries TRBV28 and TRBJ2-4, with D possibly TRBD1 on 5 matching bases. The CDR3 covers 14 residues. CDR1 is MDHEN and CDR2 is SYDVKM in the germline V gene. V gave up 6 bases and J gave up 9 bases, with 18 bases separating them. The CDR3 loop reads CASSPESDSAIQYF. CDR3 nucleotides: TGTGCCAGCAGCCCAGAGTCAGACAGCGCCATTCAGTACTTC.

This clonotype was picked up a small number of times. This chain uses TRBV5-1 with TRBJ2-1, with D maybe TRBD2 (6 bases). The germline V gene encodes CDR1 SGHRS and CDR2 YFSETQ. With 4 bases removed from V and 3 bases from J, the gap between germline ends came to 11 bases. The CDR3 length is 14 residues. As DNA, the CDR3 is TGCGCCAGCAGCCCAGGGACTTACTACAATGAGCAGTTCTTC. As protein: CASSPGTYYNEQFF.

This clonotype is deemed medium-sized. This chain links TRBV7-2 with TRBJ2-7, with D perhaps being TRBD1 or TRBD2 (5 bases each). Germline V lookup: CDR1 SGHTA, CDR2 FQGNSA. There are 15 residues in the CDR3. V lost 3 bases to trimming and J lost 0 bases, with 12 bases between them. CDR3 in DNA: TGTGCCAGCAGCTTCGGGGCTTACAGCTCCTACGAGCAGTACTTC. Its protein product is CASSFGAYSSYEQYF.

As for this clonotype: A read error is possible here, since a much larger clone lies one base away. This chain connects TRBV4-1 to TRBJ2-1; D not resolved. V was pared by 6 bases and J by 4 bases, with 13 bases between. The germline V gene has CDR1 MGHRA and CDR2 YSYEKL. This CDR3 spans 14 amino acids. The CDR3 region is CASRRGPSYNEQFF. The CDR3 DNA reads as TGCGCCAGCAGAAGAGGACCCTCTTACAATGAGCAGTTCTTC.

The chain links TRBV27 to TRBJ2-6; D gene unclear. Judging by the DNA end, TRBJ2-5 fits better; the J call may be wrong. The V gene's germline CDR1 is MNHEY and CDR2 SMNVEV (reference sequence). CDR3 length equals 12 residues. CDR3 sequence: CASRTSAETQYF. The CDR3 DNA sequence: TGTGCCAGCAGGACGAGTGCGGAGACCCAGTACTTC.

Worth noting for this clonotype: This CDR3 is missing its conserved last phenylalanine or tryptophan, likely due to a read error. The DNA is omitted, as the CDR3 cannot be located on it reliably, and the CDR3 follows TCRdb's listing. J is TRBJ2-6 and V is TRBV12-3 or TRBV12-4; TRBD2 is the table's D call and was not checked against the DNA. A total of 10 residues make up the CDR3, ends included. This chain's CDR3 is CASSLMTLAA.

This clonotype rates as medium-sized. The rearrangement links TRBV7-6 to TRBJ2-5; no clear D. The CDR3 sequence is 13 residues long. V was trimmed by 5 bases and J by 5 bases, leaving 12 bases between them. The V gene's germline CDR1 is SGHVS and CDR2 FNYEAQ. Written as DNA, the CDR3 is TGTGCCAGCAGCCGGAGAATCGGGGAGACCCAGTACTTC. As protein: CASSRRIGETQYF.